This T cell receptor (beta chain) was obtained from a study of beta chain features in type 1 diabetes. Study overall: The examined sorted cells totaled some 99 million across samples. Study-level points and caveats: Among patients with Type 1 diabetes, TCRB CDR3s were moderately but significantly shorter in every one of the four CD4+ subsets.

Germline CDR1 LNHDA, CDR2 SQIVND (reference sequence). Trimming took 1 base from V and 6 from J, leaving 9 bases between them. The CDR3 loop spans 13 amino acids. With respect to this clone: The antigen remains unidentified.

Researchers reported sorting CD4+ naive, central memory, regulatory and stem cell-like memory cells via CD45RO/CCR7/CD25/CD127/CD95/CD27. Sequenced material consisted of expressed TCRB transcripts (all of the isolated RNA was reverse transcribed). The protocol was immunoSEQ multiplex PCR, while the TCRdb copy is restricted to in-frame clones and leaves out a portion. Among a few hundred thousand clones listed, 15% to 20% were seen once. The gene calls are TRBV19 and TRBJ2-5; no reliable D call. The sequence was obtained from a woman between 18 and 29 years old in good health. The sequencing sample was made of naive CD4+ T cells from blood. CDR3 sequence (DNA): TGTGCCAGTAGTATAGGAAGCCTCCAGACCCAGTACTTC. Translated: CASSIGSLQTQYF.